Following are 10 T cell receptor beta chains from one sample sequenced in a study of CD4 T cells in relation to SARS-CoV-2 and coronaviruses. Profiling relied on immunoSEQ multiplex PCR, and the TCRdb table lists in-frame clones only, not all of them. Altogether tens of thousands of clones are present, 80% to 95% being singletons, with the ten largest covering around 0.23%. The unexposed donors gave CD4+ T cells in about 2011-2019, prior to COVID-19. Specimen: naive CD4+ T cells from PBMCs. Sample subset: naive CD4+ T cells isolated by negative enrichment. The receptors come from a human donor in good health.

V gene TRBV15 combines with J gene TRBJ2-5, with 10 bases matching TRBD2. The germline gives CDR1 LNHNV, CDR2 YYDKDF (reference sequence). This CDR3 spans 16 amino acids. Trimming removed 3 bases from V and 1 base from J; junction bases left unmatched: 5. The DNA of the CDR3 is TGTGCCACCAGCAGGGGACTAGCGTTTCCCCAAGAGACCCAGTACTTC. Translating gives CATSRGLAFPQETQYF.

In this sample, this clone turned up once. The chain combines TRBV7-2 with TRBJ2-7, with 9 bases that match TRBD1. CDR3 length: 16 amino acids. In germline, CDR1 is SGHTA, CDR2 FQGNSA. After removal of 5 bases from V and 2 bases from J, the junction contained 10 bases not matched to a gene. DNA of the CDR3: TGTGCCAGCAGCCTACCCCGGGACAGGGCCGCCTACGAGCAGTACTTC. Translating it yields CASSLPRDRAAYEQYF.

The chain combines TRBV29-1 with TRBJ1-3; D is undetermined. The length of the CDR3 is 13 residues. Trimming took 3 bases from V and 2 from J, leaving 8 bases between them. CDR1 SQVTM and CDR2 ANQGSEA come from the germline V gene. CDR3 region: CSVERGTGNTIYF. CDR3 coding DNA: TGCAGCGTTGAGAGAGGGACTGGAAACACCATATATTTT.

The V and J genes are TRBV7-9 and TRBJ1-1, with D unclear. V was shortened by 0 bases and J by 4 bases, with 9 bases between the two germline ends. Germline V gene lookup returns CDR1 SEHNR and CDR2 FQNEAQ (reference sequence). This CDR3 region has 14 residues. This CDR3 reads CASSLAGQSTEAFF. In nucleotides, the CDR3 is TGTGCCAGCAGCTTAGCAGGGCAGAGCACTGAAGCTTTCTTT.

This clone was seen more than once but under ten times. The chain recombines TRBV3-1 (or the pseudogene TRBV3-2) with TRBJ1-1, with D possibly TRBD1 on 5 matching bases. Trimming left V 4 bases short and J 8 bases short, with 11 bases between. Germline values: CDR1 LGHDT, CDR2 YNNKEL (reference sequence). This CDR3 contains 12 residues. CDR3 nucleotides: TGTGCCAGCAGCCTGGACAAGGCCGAAGCTTTCTTT. Amino acids: CASSLDKAEAFF.

This clone was counted a single time. This rearrangement joins TRBV5-6 to TRBJ1-1; D is undetermined. With 4 bases removed from V and 1 base from J, the gap between germline ends came to 2 bases. This CDR3 is built from 11 residues. Germline CDR1 SGHDT, CDR2 YYEEEE. This CDR3 is CASSTNTEAFF. The CDR3 region has the DNA TGTGCCAGCAGCACGAACACTGAAGCTTTCTTT.

The chain is built from TRBV7-9 and TRBJ2-7, with D maybe TRBD1 (6 bases). This CDR3 region has 14 residues. V was clipped by 5 bases and J by 6 bases, with 17 bases between them. The germline CDR1 and CDR2 sequences are SEHNR and FQNEAQ (reference sequence). The CDR3 DNA sequence: TGTGCCAGCAGCCCACCCGGTGGCAGGGGCGAGCAGTACTTC. This codes for CASSPPGGRGEQYF.

This chain joins TRBV18 and TRBJ1-5, with 11 bases fitting TRBD1. CDR1 is KGHSH, CDR2 LQKENI, per germline. V shed 1 base, J shed 1 base, and the junction held 9 bases outside the gene matches. The CDR3 is 19 residues long. CDR3 DNA sequence: TGTGCCAGCTCACCACAGGACAGGGGGCAATTCGCCAGCAATCAGCCCCAGCATTTT. Its protein product is CASSPQDRGQFASNQPQHF.

Turning to this clone: This same CDR3 is encoded by further DNA sequences in the sample. The V and J genes are TRBV20-1 and TRBJ2-1; D is uncertain. Germline V lookup: CDR1 DFQATT, CDR2 SNEGSKA (reference sequence). Trimming took 3 bases from V and 7 from J, leaving 4 bases between them. The CDR3 contains 10 residues. CDR3 DNA sequence: TGCAGTGCTAGCCGAAATGAGCAGTTCTTC. It codes for CSASRNEQFF.

The chain uses TRBV2 and TRBJ2-3; D is unclear. The CDR3 runs 15 residues. Germline V gives CDR1 SNHLY, CDR2 FYNNEI. Trimming cost V 3 bases and J 4 bases, with 14 bases left between them. The CDR3 loop is CASSEGGPGSDTQYF. Written as DNA, the CDR3 is TGTGCCAGCAGTGAGGGCGGTCCCGGGTCAGATACGCAGTATTTT.